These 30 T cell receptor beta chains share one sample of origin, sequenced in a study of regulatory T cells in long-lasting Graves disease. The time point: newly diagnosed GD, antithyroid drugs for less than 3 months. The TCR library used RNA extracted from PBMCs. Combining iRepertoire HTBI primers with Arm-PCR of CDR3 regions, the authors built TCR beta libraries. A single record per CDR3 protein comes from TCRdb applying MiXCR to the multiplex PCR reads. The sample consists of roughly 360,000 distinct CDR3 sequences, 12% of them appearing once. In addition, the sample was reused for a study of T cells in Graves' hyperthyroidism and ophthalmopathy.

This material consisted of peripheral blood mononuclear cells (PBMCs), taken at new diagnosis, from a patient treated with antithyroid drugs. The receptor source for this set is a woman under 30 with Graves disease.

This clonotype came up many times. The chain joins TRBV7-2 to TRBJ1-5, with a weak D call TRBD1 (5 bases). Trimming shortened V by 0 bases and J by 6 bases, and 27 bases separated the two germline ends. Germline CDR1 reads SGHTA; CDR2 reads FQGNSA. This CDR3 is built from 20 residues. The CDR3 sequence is CASSLATTDGGSLLRQPQHF. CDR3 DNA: TGTGCCAGCAGCTTAGCGACGACAGACGGAGGGTCTTTATTACGTCAGCCCCAGCATTTT.

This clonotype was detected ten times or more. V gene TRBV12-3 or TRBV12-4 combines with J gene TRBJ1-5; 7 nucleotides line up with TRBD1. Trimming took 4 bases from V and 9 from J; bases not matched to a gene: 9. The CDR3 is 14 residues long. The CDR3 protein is CASSWDSIQGPQHF. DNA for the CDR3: TGTGCCAGCAGTTGGGACAGCATCCAGGGGCCCCAGCATTTT.

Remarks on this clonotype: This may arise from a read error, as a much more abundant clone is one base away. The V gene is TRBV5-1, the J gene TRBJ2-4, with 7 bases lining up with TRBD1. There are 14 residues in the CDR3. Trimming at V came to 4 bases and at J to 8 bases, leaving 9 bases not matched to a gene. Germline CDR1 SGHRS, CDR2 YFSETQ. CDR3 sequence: CASSRGGQTDIQYF. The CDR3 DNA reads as TGCGCCAGCAGCCGTGGGGGACAGACAGACATTCAGTACTTC.

CDR3 DNA sequence: TGTGCCAGTAGCAACCCTCGGAACAGGGCCGAAAATTGGGAGCTGTTTTTT. It is translated as CASSNPRNRAENWELFF. V is TRBV19 and J is TRBJ2-2; D possibly corresponds to TRBD1 (6 bases). V was clipped by 6 bases and J by 9 bases, with 26 bases between them. This CDR3 has 17 residues. The germline V gene has CDR1 LNHDA and CDR2 SQIVND (reference sequence).

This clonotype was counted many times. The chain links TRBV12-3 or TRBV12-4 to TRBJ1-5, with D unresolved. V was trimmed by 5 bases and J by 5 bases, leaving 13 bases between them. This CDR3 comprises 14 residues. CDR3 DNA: TGTGCCAGCAGTGGCGGCCCCTCAGATCAGCCCCAGCATTTT. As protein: CASSGGPSDQPQHF.

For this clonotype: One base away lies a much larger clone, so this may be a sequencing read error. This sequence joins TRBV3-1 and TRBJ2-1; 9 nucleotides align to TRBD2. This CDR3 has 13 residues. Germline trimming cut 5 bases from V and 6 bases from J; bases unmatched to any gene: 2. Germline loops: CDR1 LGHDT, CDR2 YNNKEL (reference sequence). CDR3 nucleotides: TGTGCCAGCAGCATTAGCGGGAGCAATGAGCAGTTCTTC. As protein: CASSISGSNEQFF.

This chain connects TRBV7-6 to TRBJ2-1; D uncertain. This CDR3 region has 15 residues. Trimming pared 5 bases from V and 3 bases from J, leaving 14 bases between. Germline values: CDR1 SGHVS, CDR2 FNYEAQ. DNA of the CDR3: TGTGCCAGCAGCCATAGTGAAACTTACTACAATGAGCAGTTCTTC. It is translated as CASSHSETYYNEQFF.

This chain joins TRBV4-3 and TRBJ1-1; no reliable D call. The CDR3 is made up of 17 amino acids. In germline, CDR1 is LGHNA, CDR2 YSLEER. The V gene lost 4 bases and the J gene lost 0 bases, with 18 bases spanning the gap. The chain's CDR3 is CASSRAPLSGMNTEAFF. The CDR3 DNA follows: TGCGCCAGCAGCCGAGCCCCTCTGAGCGGGATGAACACTGAAGCTTTCTTT.

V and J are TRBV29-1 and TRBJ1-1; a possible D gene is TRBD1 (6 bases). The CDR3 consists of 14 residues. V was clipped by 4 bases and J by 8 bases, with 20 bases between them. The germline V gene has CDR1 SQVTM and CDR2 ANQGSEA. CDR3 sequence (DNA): TGCAGCGTTGCCACTGAGGGCAGGGGCCAGGAAGCTTTCTTT. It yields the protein CSVATEGRGQEAFF. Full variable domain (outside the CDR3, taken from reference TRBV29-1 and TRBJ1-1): SAVISQKPSRDICQRGTSLTIQCQVDSQVTMMFWYRQQPGQSLTLIATANQGSEATYESGFVIDKFPISRPNLTFSTLTVSNMSPEDSSIYLCSVATEGRGQEAFFGQGTRLTVV.

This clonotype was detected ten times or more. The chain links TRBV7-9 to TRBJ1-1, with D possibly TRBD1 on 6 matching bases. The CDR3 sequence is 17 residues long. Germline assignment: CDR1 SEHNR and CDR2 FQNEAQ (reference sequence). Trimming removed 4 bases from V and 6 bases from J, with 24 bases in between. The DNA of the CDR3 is TGTGCCAGCAGCTCCAGGGGAGGAGGGGCCCCCGACGCTGAAGCTTTCTTT. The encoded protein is CASSSRGGGAPDAEAFF.

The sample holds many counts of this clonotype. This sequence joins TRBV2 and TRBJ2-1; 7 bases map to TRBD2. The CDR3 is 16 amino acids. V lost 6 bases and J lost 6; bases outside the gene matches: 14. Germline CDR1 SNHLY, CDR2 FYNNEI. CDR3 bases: TGTGCCAGCAGGGGAGCGGGACCCCGCACTTCCAATGAGCAGTTCTTC. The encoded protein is CASRGAGPRTSNEQFF.

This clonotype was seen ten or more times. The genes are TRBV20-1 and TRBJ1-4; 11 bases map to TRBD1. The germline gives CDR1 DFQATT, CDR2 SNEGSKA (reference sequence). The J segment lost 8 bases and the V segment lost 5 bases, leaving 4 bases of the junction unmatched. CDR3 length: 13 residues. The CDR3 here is CSAWTGGDEKLFF. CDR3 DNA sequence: TGCAGTGCTTGGACAGGGGGCGACGAAAAACTGTTTTTT.

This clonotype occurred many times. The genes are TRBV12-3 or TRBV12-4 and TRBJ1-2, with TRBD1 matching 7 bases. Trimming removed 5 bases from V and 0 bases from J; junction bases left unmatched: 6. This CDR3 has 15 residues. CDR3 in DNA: TGTGCCAGCAGTGGGAGGGACAGAACTAACTATGGCTACACCTTC. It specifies CASSGRDRTNYGYTF.

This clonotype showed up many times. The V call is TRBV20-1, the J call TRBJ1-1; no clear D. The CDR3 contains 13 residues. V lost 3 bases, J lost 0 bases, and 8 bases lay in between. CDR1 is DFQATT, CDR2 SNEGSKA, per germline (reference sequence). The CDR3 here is CSASGVLNTEAFF. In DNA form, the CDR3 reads TGCAGTGCTAGCGGGGTGCTGAACACTGAAGCTTTCTTT.

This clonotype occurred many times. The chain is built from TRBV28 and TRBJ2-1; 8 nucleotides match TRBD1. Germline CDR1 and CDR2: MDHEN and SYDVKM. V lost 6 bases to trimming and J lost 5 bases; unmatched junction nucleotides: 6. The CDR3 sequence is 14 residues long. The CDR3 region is CASRGTGRNNEQFF. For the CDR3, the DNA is TGTGCCAGCAGGGGGACAGGTCGGAACAATGAGCAGTTCTTC.

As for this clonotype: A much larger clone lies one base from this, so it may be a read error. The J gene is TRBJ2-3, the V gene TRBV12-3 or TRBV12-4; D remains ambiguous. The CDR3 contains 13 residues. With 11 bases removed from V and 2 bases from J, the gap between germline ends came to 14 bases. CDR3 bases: TGTGCCGGTTCCGGACGGAACACAGATACGCAGTATTTT. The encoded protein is CAGSGRNTDTQYF.

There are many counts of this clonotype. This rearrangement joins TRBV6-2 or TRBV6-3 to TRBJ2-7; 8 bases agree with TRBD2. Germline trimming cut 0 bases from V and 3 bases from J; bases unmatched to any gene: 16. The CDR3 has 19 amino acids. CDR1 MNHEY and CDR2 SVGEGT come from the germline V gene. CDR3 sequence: CASSYSRTSTYTMDYEQYV. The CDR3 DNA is TGTGCCAGCAGTTACTCTCGGACTAGCACTTACACCATGGACTACGAGCAGTACGTC.

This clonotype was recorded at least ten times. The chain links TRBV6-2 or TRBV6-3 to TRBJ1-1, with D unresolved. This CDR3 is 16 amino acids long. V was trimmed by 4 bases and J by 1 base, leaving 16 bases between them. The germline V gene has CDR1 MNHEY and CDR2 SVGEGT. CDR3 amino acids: CASSSLSYTENTEAFF. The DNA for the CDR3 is TGTGCCAGCAGTTCTCTTTCATACACGGAGAACACTGAAGCTTTCTTT.

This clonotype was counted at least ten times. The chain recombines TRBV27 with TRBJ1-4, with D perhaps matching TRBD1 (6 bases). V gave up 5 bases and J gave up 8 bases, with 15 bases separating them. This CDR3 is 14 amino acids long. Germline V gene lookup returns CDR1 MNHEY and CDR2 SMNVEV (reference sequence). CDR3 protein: CASSTYREPEKLFF. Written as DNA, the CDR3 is TGTGCCAGCAGTACTTACAGGGAACCCGAAAAACTGTTTTTT.

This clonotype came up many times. Here the CDR3 DNA reads TGTGCCAGCAGCCGGACGATCCCTGGAAACACCATATATTTT. Translated, it gives CASSRTIPGNTIYF. This chain connects TRBV11-2 to TRBJ1-3; D is undetermined. The CDR3 contains 14 residues. Germline CDR1 is SGHAT and CDR2 is FQNNGV. V was cut by 5 bases and J by 2 bases, with 10 bases left in between.

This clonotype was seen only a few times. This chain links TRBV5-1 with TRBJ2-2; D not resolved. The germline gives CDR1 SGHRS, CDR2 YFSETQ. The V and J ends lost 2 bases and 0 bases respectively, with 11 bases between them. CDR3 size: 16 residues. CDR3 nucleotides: TGCGCCAGCAGCTTCATGGACCGGCCGAACACCGGGGAGCTGTTTTTT. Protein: CASSFMDRPNTGELFF.

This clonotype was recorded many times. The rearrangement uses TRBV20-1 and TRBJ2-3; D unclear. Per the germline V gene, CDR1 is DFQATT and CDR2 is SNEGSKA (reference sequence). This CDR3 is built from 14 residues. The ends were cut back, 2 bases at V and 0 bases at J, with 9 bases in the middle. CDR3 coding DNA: TGCAGTGCTAGAAGGTCTGGGAGCACAGATACGCAGTATTTT. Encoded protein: CSARRSGSTDTQYF.

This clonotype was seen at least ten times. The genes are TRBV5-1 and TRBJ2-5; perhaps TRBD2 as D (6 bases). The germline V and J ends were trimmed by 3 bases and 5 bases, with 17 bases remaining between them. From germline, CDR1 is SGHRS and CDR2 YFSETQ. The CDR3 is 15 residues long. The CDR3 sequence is CASSSGTPEVETQYF. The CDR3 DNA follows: TGCGCCAGCAGCTCCGGGACTCCGGAAGTGGAGACCCAGTACTTC.

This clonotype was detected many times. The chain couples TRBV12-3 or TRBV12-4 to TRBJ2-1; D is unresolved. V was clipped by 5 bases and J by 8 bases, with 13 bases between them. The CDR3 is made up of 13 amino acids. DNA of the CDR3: TGTGCCAGCAGTGAGGACGACGAGGATGAGCAGTTCTTC. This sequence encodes CASSEDDEDEQFF.

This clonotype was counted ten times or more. The CDR3 DNA reads as TGTGCCAGCAGTTTGATAGGGTCAAATGAAAAACTGTTTTTT. Translated, it gives CASSLIGSNEKLFF. This chain connects TRBV28 to TRBJ1-4, with D unclear. V gave up 3 bases and J gave up 5 bases, with 10 bases separating them. Germline lookup yields CDR1 MDHEN and CDR2 SYDVKM. There are 14 residues in the CDR3.

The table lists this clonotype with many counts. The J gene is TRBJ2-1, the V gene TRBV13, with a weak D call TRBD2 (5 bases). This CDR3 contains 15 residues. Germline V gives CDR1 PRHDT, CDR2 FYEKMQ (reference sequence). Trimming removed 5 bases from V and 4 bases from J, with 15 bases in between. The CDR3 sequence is CASSIPMGSYNEQFF. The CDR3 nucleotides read TGTGCCAGCAGCATACCGATGGGGAGTTACAATGAGCAGTTCTTC. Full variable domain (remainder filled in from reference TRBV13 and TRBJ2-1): AAGVIQSPRHLIKEKRETATLKCYPIPRHDTVYWYQQGPGQDPQFLISFYEKMQSDKGSIPDRFSAQQFSDYHSELNMSSLELGDSALYFCASSIPMGSYNEQFFGPGTRLTVL.

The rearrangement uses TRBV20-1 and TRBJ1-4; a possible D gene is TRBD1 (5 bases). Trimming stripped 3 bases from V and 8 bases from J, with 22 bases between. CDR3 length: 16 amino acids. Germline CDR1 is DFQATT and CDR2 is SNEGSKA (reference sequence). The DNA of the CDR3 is TGCAGTGCTAGGGGGGTTCAGGGAGAAGGTCTGGAAAAACTGTTTTTT. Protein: CSARGVQGEGLEKLFF.

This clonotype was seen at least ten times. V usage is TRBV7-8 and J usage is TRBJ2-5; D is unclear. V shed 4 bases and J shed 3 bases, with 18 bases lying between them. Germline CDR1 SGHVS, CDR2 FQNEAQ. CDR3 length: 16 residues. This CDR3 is CASSSYLLDKEETQYF. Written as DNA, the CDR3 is TGTGCCAGCAGCTCGTATCTACTCGACAAGGAAGAGACCCAGTACTTC.

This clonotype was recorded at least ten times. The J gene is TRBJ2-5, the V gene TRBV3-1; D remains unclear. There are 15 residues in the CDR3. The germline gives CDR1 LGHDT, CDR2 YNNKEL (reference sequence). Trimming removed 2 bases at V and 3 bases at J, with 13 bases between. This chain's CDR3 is CASSQLLPGEETQYF. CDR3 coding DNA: TGTGCCAGCAGCCAACTGCTCCCTGGGGAAGAGACCCAGTACTTC.

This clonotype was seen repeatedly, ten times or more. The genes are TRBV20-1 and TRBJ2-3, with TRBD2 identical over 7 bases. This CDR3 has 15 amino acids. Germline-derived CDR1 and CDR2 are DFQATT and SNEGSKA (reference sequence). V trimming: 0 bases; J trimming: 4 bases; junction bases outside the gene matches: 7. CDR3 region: CSARDLGGSADTQYF. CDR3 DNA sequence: TGCAGTGCTAGAGATCTGGGCGGGAGCGCAGATACGCAGTATTTT.